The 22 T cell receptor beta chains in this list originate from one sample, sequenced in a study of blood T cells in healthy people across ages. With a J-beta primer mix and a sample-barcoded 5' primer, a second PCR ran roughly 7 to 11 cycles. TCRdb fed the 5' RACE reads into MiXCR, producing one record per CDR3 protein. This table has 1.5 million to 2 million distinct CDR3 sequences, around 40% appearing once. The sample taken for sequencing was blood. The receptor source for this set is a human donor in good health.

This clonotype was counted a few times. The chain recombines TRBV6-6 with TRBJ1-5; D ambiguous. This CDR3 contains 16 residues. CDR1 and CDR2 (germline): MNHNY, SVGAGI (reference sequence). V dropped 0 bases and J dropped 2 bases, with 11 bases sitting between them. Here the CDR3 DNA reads TGTGCCAGCAGTTACTCTGGTACCCTAGGCAATCAGCCCCAGCATTTT. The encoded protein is CASSYSGTLGNQPQHF.

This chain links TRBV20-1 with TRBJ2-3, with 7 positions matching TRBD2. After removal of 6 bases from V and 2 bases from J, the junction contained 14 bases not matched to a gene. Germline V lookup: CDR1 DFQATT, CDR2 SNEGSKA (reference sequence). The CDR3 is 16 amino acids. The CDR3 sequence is CSAHGSLAAYTDTQYF. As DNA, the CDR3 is TGCAGTGCGCATGGAAGTCTAGCGGCCTACACAGATACGCAGTATTTT.

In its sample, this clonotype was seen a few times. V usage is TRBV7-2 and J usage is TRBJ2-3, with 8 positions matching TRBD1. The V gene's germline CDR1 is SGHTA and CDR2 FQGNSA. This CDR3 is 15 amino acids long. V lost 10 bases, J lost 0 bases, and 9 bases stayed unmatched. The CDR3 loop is CATTGELISTDTQYF. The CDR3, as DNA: TGTGCCACGACAGGGGAATTGATAAGCACAGATACGCAGTATTTT.

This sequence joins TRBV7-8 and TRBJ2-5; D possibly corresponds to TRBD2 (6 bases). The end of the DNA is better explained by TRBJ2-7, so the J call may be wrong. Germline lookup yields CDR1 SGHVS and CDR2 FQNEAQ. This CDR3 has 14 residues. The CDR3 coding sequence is TGTGCCAGCAGCTTAAAGGGAGGTGGTAACGAGCAGTACTTC. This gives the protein CASSLKGGGNEQYF.

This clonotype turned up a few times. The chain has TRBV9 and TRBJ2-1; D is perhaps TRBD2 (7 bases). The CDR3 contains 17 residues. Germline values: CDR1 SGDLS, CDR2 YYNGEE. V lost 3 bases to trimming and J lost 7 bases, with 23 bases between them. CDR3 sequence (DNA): TGTGCCAGCAGCGCCCGCCCCACAGGGCGGGGGTATAATGAGCAGTTCTTC. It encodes CASSARPTGRGYNEQFF.

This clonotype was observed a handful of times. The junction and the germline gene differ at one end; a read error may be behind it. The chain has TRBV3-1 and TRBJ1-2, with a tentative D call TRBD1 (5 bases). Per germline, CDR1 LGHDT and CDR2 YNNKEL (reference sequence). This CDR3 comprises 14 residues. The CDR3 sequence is CANSQGDGFYGYTF. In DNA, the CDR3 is TGTGCCAACAGCCAGGGTGACGGATTCTATGGCTACACCTTC.

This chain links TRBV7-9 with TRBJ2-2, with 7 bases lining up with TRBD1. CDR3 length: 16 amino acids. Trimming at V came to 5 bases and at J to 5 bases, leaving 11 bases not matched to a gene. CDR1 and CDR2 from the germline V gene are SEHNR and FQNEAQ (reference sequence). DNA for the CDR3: TGTGCCAGCAGCCCAACAGGGGCTGGTTTGACCGGGGAGCTGTTTTTT. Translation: CASSPTGAGLTGELFF.

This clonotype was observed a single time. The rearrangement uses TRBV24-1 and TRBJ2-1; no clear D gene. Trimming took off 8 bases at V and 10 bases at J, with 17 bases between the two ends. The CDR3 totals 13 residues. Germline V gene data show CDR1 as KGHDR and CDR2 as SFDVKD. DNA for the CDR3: TGTGCCACCACTTGTTGGGGTTACTACGAGCAGTTCTTC. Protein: CATTCWGYYEQFF.

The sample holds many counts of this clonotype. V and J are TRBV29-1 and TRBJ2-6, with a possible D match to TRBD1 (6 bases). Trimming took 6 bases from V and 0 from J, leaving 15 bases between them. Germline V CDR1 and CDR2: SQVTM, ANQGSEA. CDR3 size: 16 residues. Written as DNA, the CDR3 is TGCAGCGTAAGGACAGAACATTACTCTGGGGCCAACGTCCTGACTTTC. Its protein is CSVRTEHYSGANVLTF.

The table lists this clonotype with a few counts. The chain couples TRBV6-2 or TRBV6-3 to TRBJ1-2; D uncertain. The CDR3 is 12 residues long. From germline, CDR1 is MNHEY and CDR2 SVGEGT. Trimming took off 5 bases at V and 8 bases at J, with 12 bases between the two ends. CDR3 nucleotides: TGTGCCAGCAGTCCAGGAGGAGAAGGCTACACCTTC. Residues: CASSPGGEGYTF.

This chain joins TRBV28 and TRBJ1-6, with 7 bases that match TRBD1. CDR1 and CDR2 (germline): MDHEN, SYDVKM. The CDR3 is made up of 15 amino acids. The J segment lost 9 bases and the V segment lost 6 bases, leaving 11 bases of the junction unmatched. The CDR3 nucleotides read TGTGCCAGCAGCCCCGGCGGGACAGTGTCTTCACCCCTCCACTTT. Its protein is CASSPGGTVSSPLHF.

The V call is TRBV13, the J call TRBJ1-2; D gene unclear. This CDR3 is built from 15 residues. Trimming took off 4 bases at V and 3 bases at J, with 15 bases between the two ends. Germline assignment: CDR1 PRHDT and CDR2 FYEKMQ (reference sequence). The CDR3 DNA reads TGTGCCAGCAGCTCCTATCGGGAGGACGACTATGGCTACACCTTC. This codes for CASSSYREDDYGYTF.

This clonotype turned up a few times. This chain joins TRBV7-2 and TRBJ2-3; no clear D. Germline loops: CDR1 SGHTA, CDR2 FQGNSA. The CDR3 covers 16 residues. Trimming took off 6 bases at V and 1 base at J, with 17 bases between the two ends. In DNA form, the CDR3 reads TGTGCCAGCAGTCCTCGGCGTGGTTCTGGCACAGATACGCAGTATTTT. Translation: CASSPRRGSGTDTQYF.

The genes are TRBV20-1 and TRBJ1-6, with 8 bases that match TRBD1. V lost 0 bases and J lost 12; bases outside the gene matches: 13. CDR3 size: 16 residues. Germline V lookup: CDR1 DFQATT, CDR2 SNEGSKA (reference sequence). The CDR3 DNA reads TGCAGTGCTAGAGATTTGCAGGGGGCCTTCCTTGAACCCCTCCACTTT. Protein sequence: CSARDLQGAFLEPLHF.

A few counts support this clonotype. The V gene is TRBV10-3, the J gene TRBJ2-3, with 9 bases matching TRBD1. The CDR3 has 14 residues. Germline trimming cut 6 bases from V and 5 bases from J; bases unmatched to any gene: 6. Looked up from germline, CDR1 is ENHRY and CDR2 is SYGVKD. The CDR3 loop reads CAISQTGGLDTQYF. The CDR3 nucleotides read TGTGCCATCAGCCAGACAGGGGGTTTAGATACGCAGTATTTT.

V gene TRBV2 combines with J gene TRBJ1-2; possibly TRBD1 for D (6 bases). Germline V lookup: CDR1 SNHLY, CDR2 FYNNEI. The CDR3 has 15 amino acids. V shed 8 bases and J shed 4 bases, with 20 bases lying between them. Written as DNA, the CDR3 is TGTGCCAGCCCCAGACAGGATAATTGGGTCTATGGCTACACCTTC. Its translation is CASPRQDNWVYGYTF.

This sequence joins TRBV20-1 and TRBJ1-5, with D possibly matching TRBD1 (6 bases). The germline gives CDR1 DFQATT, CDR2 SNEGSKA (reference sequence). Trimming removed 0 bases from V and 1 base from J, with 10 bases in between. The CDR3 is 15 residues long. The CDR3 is CSARDAGVSNQPQHF. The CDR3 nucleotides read TGCAGTGCTAGAGATGCAGGGGTGAGCAATCAGCCCCAGCATTTT.

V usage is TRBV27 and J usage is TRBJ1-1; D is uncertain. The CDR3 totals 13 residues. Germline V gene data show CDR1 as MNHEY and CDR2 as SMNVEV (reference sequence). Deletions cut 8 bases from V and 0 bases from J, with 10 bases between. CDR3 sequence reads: CASHISLNTEAFF. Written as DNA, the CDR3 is TGTGCCAGCCACATCTCATTGAACACTGAAGCTTTCTTT.

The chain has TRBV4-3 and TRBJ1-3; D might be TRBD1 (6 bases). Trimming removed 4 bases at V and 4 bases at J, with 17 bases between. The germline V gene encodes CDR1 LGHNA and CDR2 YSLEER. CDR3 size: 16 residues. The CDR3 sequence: CASSLGTWGAGNTIYF. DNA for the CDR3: TGCGCCAGCAGCCTGGGGACATGGGGCGCCGGAAACACCATATATTTT.

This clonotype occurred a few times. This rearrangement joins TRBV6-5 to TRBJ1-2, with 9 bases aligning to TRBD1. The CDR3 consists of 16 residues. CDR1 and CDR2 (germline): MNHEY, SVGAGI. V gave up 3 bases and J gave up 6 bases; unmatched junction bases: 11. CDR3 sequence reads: CASSYSPGQGRDGYTF. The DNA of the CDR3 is TGTGCCAGCAGTTATTCGCCGGGACAGGGAAGGGATGGCTACACCTTC.

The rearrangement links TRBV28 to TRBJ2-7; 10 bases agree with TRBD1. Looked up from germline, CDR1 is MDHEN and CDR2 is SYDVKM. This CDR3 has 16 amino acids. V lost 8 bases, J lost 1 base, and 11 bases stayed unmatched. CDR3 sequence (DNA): TGTGCCAGCGGTAACTACGGGGACAGGGGATCCTACGAGCAGTACTTC. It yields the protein CASGNYGDRGSYEQYF.

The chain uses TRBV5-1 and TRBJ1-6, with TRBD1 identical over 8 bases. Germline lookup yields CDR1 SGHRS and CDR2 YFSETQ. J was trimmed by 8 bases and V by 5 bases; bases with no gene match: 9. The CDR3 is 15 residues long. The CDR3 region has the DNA TGCGCCAGCAGGATCGACAGGGGCGGACATTCACCCCTCCACTTT. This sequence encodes CASRIDRGGHSPLHF.